These 22 T cell receptor beta chains were sequenced from one sample in a study of blood T cell repertoires in COVID-19. Sequencing was performed with immunoSEQ multiplex PCR; in TCRdb, only in-frame clones are kept and a portion is missing. The data hold 180,000 or so clones, with 86% observed a single time. The sequenced sample consisted of peripheral blood. The receptors originated from a man in his sixties or seventies with acute or convalescent COVID-19.

The rearrangement uses TRBV7-8 and TRBJ2-3; the match to TRBD2 covers 8 bases. The V segment lost 1 base and the J segment 4 bases; nucleotides outside the gene matches: 16. The CDR3 is 19 residues long. The germline V gene encodes CDR1 SGHVS and CDR2 FQNEAQ. The CDR3 DNA follows: TGTGCCAGCAGCTTAGATCGAGCGGGGGCCCGTGGCGTCGCAGATACGCAGTATTTT. This codes for CASSLDRAGARGVADTQYF.

The rearrangement joins TRBV5-1 to TRBJ2-1, with D perhaps matching TRBD2 (5 bases). Trimming took 2 bases from V and 1 from J, leaving 7 bases between them. The CDR3 sequence is 14 residues long. Germline CDR1 reads SGHRS; CDR2 reads YFSETQ. This CDR3 is CASSLLVSYNEQFF. The CDR3 region has the DNA TGCGCCAGCAGCTTACTAGTTTCCTACAATGAGCAGTTCTTC.

This rearrangement joins TRBV24-1 to TRBJ1-2; D is possibly TRBD1 (5 bases). Trimming shortened V by 3 bases and J by 4 bases, and 17 bases separated the two germline ends. The CDR3 contains 16 residues. CDR1 and CDR2 (germline): KGHDR, SFDVKD. Written as DNA, the CDR3 is TGTGCCACCAGTGATCCACGCTGGGAGGGGAGCTATGGCTACACCTTC. Translation gives CATSDPRWEGSYGYTF.

CDR3 coding DNA: TGTGCCAGCTCACCCCGACAGAACACTGAAGCTTTCTTT. This translates into CASSPRQNTEAFF. The chain combines TRBV18 with TRBJ1-1; D gene unclear. The CDR3 is 13 amino acids. The V gene lost 3 bases and the J gene lost 1 base, with 6 bases spanning the gap. Germline lookup yields CDR1 KGHSH and CDR2 LQKENI.

Concerning this clone: Within the sample, other DNA sequences also encode this same CDR3. The V gene is TRBV28, the J gene TRBJ2-1; 7 bases line up with TRBD2. The CDR3 runs 14 residues. Unmatched junction bases numbered 1, after V lost 3 bases and J lost 2 bases. Germline V lookup: CDR1 MDHEN, CDR2 SYDVKM. CDR3 DNA sequence: TGTGCCAGCAGTTTGGCGGGGGCCTACAATGAGCAGTTCTTC. It translates to CASSLAGAYNEQFF.

The chain combines TRBV5-6 with TRBJ1-2; D uncertain. V was trimmed by 2 bases and J by 1 base, leaving 9 bases between them. Germline-derived CDR1 and CDR2 are SGHDT and YYEEEE. The CDR3 has 14 residues. Here the CDR3 DNA reads TGTGCCAGCAGCTTTGACCGGGGTAACTATGGCTACACCTTC. This gives the protein CASSFDRGNYGYTF.

The chain carries TRBV7-2 and TRBJ1-2, with 9 bases that match TRBD1. The CDR3 loop spans 15 amino acids. Germline loops: CDR1 SGHTA, CDR2 FQGNSA. With 1 base clipped from V and 7 bases from J, the junction kept 7 bases outside the gene matches. The CDR3 region has the DNA TGTGCCAGCAGCTTAGTTGGGACAGGGAGTATTGGCTACACCTTC. This codes for CASSLVGTGSIGYTF.

The chain employs TRBV28 and TRBJ2-7; the match to TRBD2 covers 8 bases. The germline CDR1 and CDR2 sequences are MDHEN and SYDVKM. J lost 5 bases, V lost 3 bases, and 6 bases had no gene match. CDR3 length: 14 residues. The CDR3 is CASSFPSGRDEQYF. In DNA form, the CDR3 reads TGTGCCAGCAGTTTTCCTAGCGGGCGCGACGAGCAGTACTTC.

This rearrangement joins TRBV5-4 to TRBJ2-3; D may be TRBD2 (5 bases). Trimming removed 2 bases from V and 1 base from J, with 8 bases in between. Germline-derived CDR1 and CDR2 are SGHNT and YYREEE (reference sequence). CDR3 length: 14 amino acids. CDR3 DNA sequence: TGTGCCAGCAGCTTCGGGGATGGCACAGATACGCAGTATTTT. It translates to CASSFGDGTDTQYF.

The V gene is TRBV7-9, the J gene TRBJ2-1; possibly TRBD1 for D (5 bases). Trimming cost V 11 bases and J 3 bases, with 14 bases left between them. CDR1 SEHNR and CDR2 FQNEAQ come from the germline V gene (reference sequence). The CDR3 contains 13 residues. CDR3 loop: CASLREHYNEQFF. CDR3 DNA sequence: TGTGCCTCACTCAGGGAACACTACAATGAGCAGTTCTTC.

Written as DNA, the CDR3 is TGTGCCAGTAGTACCTCGTGGACTTATATCAGTGACTATGGCTACACCTTC. Encoded protein: CASSTSWTYISDYGYTF. The chain combines TRBV19 with TRBJ1-2, with D hard to call. The germline V gene encodes CDR1 LNHDA and CDR2 SQIVND (reference sequence). The ends were cut back, 4 bases at V and 3 bases at J, with 21 bases in the middle. This CDR3 contains 17 residues.

CDR3 region: CASSLGGGGWDTEAFF. In DNA, the CDR3 is TGCGCCAGCAGCTTGGGAGGGGGCGGTTGGGACACTGAAGCTTTCTTT. The genes are TRBV5-1 and TRBJ1-1, with 7 nucleotides matching TRBD1. Germline V gives CDR1 SGHRS, CDR2 YFSETQ. The CDR3 runs to 16 residues. V trimming: 0 bases; J trimming: 3 bases; junction bases outside the gene matches: 8.

The chain has TRBV5-8 and TRBJ1-4, with D maybe TRBD1 (6 bases). Between the trimmed V and J ends, which lost 5 bases and 7 bases, there was a span of 12 bases. In germline, CDR1 is SGHTS, CDR2 YDEGEE. The CDR3 contains 13 residues. CDR3 DNA: TGTGCCAGCAGGCAACAGGGAGTTGAAAAACTGTTTTTT. Its protein product is CASRQQGVEKLFF.

V gene TRBV7-8 combines with J gene TRBJ2-7, with 7 bases aligning to TRBD2. CDR1 and CDR2 from the germline V gene are SGHVS and FQNEAQ. CDR3 length: 18 amino acids. The V segment lost 5 bases and the J segment 0 bases; nucleotides outside the gene matches: 16. CDR3 sequence: CASSRGEGLRGLSYEQYF. The CDR3 DNA is TGTGCCAGCAGCCGAGGGGAGGGGTTGCGGGGCCTCTCCTACGAGCAGTACTTC. Full variable domain (remainder filled in from reference TRBV7-8 and TRBJ2-7): GAGVSQSPRYKVAKRGQDVALRCDPISGHVSLFWYQQALGQGPEFLTYFQNEAQLDKSGLPSDRFFAERPEGSVSTLKIQRTQQEDSAVYLCASSRGEGLRGLSYEQYFGPGTRLTVT.

The rearrangement links TRBV9 to TRBJ1-2, with D tentatively TRBD1 (5 bases). CDR1 SGDLS and CDR2 YYNGEE come from the germline V gene. V lost 6 bases and J 9 bases, leaving 18 bases between the germline ends. This CDR3 has 13 amino acids. The CDR3 spells CASTSLGTERYTF. CDR3 DNA sequence: TGTGCCAGCACTTCCCTTGGGACTGAACGCTACACCTTC.

The chain employs TRBV5-1 and TRBJ2-7, with a possible D match to TRBD1 (6 bases). The V end was cut by 3 bases, the J end by 1 base, with 14 bases between. The CDR3 spans 15 residues. Germline V gene sequence: CDR1 SGHRS, CDR2 YFSETQ. The DNA of the CDR3 is TGCGCCAGCAGCTCCTCAGGGGTGCCTTCCTACGAGCAGTACTTC. Amino acids: CASSSSGVPSYEQYF.

The J gene is TRBJ2-7, the V gene TRBV18, with 9 bases aligning to TRBD1. The CDR3 loop spans 16 amino acids. V shed 0 bases and J 2 bases; nucleotides not matched to a gene: 5. Per the germline V gene, CDR1 is KGHSH and CDR2 is LQKENI. The CDR3 DNA is TGTGCCAGCTCACCACCGGGGGGACAGGGCACCTACGAGCAGTACTTC. Amino acid sequence: CASSPPGGQGTYEQYF. Variable domain in full (rest from reference TRBV18 and TRBJ2-7): NAGVMQNPRHLVRRRGQEARLRCSPMKGHSHVYWYRQLPEEGLKFMVYLQKENIIDESGMPKERFSAEFPKEGPSILRIQQVVRGDSAAYFCASSPPGGQGTYEQYFGPGTRLTVT.

The CDR3 bases are TGCGCCAGCAGCTTGGTGGGGGGAGGGACTGAAGCTTTCTTT. Translated, it gives CASSLVGGGTEAFF. This rearrangement joins TRBV5-1 to TRBJ1-1; D is possibly TRBD1 (5 bases). The ends were cut back, 0 bases at V and 5 bases at J, with 11 bases in the middle. The CDR3 length is 14 residues. Germline loops: CDR1 SGHRS, CDR2 YFSETQ.

This chain connects TRBV18 to TRBJ1-4; D is unresolved. Germline V gene data show CDR1 as KGHSH and CDR2 as LQKENI. The CDR3 has 18 residues. The V and J ends lost 2 bases and 0 bases respectively, with 16 bases between them. The CDR3 DNA is TGTGCCAGCTCACCATTGGGTGGAGTTCGTGCAACTAATGAAAAACTGTTTTTT. Its translation is CASSPLGGVRATNEKLFF.

This chain connects TRBV11-2 to TRBJ1-2, with 8 bases that match TRBD1. This CDR3 region has 12 residues. Looked up from germline, CDR1 is SGHAT and CDR2 is FQNNGV. The V and J ends lost 4 bases and 7 bases, in that order; junction bases with no gene match: 2. CDR3 DNA: TGTGCCAGCAGCTCGACAGGGGTTGGCTACACCTTC. This gives the protein CASSSTGVGYTF.

This clone was observed a few times. The rearrangement uses TRBV30 and TRBJ1-6; D remains ambiguous. This CDR3 is 13 amino acids long. The V end lost 2 bases, the J end lost 4 bases, and 6 bases lay between the germline ends. CDR1 and CDR2 from the germline V gene are GTSNPN and SVGIG (reference sequence). The CDR3 DNA reads TGTGCCTGGAGTATCCGTTATAATTCACCCCTCCACTTT. Translated: CAWSIRYNSPLHF.

The J gene is TRBJ1-1, the V gene TRBV19, with 7 bases that match TRBD1. Germline-derived CDR1 and CDR2 are LNHDA and SQIVND (reference sequence). The CDR3 is 13 residues long. V was pared by 7 bases and J by 4 bases, with 6 bases of the junction left unmatched. The CDR3 DNA sequence: TGTGCCAGTATCGACAGGGCGGGCACTGAAGCTTTCTTT. It yields the protein CASIDRAGTEAFF.